These 24 T cell receptor beta chains were all obtained from the same sample, sequenced in a study of T cell repertoires in cytomegalovirus infection (dated by TCRdb to the late 2010s). These TCRs' antigens remain unknown. What the treatment or condition label conveys for this sample: in vitro stimulation with specific CMV peptide epitopes to enrich CMV-specific T cells. Sequencing instrument: Illumina HiSeq 1500. TCRdb ran its own pipeline on the public reads, namely fastp trimming at Q25 and MiXCR clone calling, and kept in-frame beta chains. When rows share a CDR3 protein, they turn into one entry using the most common DNA and genes. This sample has 700,000 to 950,000 distinct CDR3 sequences in its table, and about 31% of those were observed once. The top ten clones comprise roughly an eighth of the sample. Sequenced material: cultured CD8+ T cells from PBMCs, taken from culture after CMV antigen stimulation. The receptors derive from a human donor in good health (CMV status not recorded). Some clones in this sample may be carry-over from other donors' samples.

This clonotype was found many times. This chain uses TRBV7-6 with TRBJ1-1; D gene uncertain. V was shortened by 2 bases and J by 1 base, with 2 bases between the two germline ends. Germline V gene lookup returns CDR1 SGHVS and CDR2 FNYEAQ. The CDR3 runs to 12 residues. The CDR3 protein is CASSLTNTEAFF. DNA of the CDR3: TGTGCCAGCAGCTTAACGAACACTGAAGCTTTCTTT.

This clonotype was found many times. This chain connects TRBV7-6 to TRBJ1-1; D unresolved. The CDR3 extends over 14 amino acids. The germline CDR1 and CDR2 sequences are SGHVS and FNYEAQ. V was clipped by 5 bases and J by 7 bases, with 17 bases between them. CDR3 bases: TGTGCCAGCAGCCACGGCTGGGCGGATAATGAAGCTTTCTTT. It codes for CASSHGWADNEAFF. The full variable domain, with the rest looked up from reference TRBV7-6 and TRBJ1-1, is GAGVSQSPRYKVTKRGQDVALRCDPISGHVSLYWYRQALGQGPEFLTYFNYEAQQDKSGLPNDRFSAERPEGSISTLTIQRTEQRDSAMYRCASSHGWADNEAFFGQGTRLTVV.

This clonotype was seen only a few times. The rearrangement joins TRBV28 to TRBJ2-7; 8 bases line up with TRBD1. With V trimmed by 6 bases and J by 0 bases, 4 bases remained unmatched. This CDR3 has 14 residues. Germline CDR1 and CDR2: MDHEN and SYDVKM. The DNA of the CDR3 is TGTGCCAGCAGCCACAGGGGGTCCTCCTACGAGCAGTACGTC. It codes for CASSHRGSSYEQYV.

The chain uses TRBV6-2 or TRBV6-3 and TRBJ2-5, with a possible D match to TRBD1 (6 bases). Germline CDR1 is MNHEY and CDR2 is SVGEGT. The CDR3 is 14 residues long. The V end was cut by 5 bases, the J end by 4 bases, with 14 bases between. The CDR3 loop is CASSKPGHRETQYF. For the CDR3, the DNA is TGTGCCAGCAGTAAACCGGGACATCGAGAGACCCAGTACTTC.

The chain links TRBV11-2 to TRBJ2-5, with 8 bases lining up with TRBD2. The V gene's germline CDR1 is SGHAT and CDR2 FQNNGV. Trimming at V came to 5 bases and at J to 4 bases, leaving 12 bases not matched to a gene. There are 16 residues in the CDR3. CDR3 sequence (DNA): TGTGCCAGCAGCCGTTCCCCCGGGACTAGAAGAGAGACCCAGTACTTC. Its protein product is CASSRSPGTRRETQYF.

The chain is built from TRBV5-6 and TRBJ2-1; no clear D gene. The germline CDR1 and CDR2 sequences are SGHDT and YYEEEE. This CDR3 spans 12 amino acids. Trimming cost V 2 bases and J 10 bases, with 10 bases left between them. In DNA, the CDR3 is TGTGCCAGCAGCTTATCACCGAGGGAGCAGTTCTTC. It is translated as CASSLSPREQFF. Variable domain in full (rest from reference TRBV5-6 and TRBJ2-1): DAGVTQSPTHLIKTRGQQVTLRCSPKSGHDTVSWYQQALGQGPQFIFQYYEEEERQRGNFPDRFSGHQFPNYSSELNVNALLLGDSALYLCASSLSPREQFFGPGTRLTVL.

CDR3 region: CASSIPGATEAFF. DNA of the CDR3: TGTGCCAGTAGTATCCCAGGGGCCACTGAAGCTTTCTTT. The gene calls are TRBV19 and TRBJ1-1, with D perhaps matching TRBD1 (6 bases). Deletions cut 3 bases from V and 4 bases from J, with 9 bases between. The CDR3 contains 13 residues. Per germline, CDR1 LNHDA and CDR2 SQIVND (reference sequence).

This clonotype was found many times. The chain uses TRBV6-5 and TRBJ2-7; a weak D match, TRBD1 (5 bases). The CDR3 covers 13 residues. In germline, CDR1 is MNHEY, CDR2 SVGAGI. Trimming cost V 8 bases and J 2 bases, with 13 bases left between them. This CDR3 is CASARTPTYEQYF. The CDR3 DNA sequence: TGTGCCAGCGCGAGGACACCCACCTACGAGCAGTACTTC.

As to this clonotype: This may arise from a read error, as a much more abundant clone is one base away. The genes are TRBV11-2 and TRBJ1-1; D call uncertain. Per germline, CDR1 SGHAT and CDR2 FQNNGV. Trimming took 2 bases from V and 5 from J, leaving 9 bases between them. The CDR3 sequence is 13 residues long. For the CDR3, the DNA is TGTGCCAGCAGCTTATGGAGGGAGACTGAAGCTTTCTTT. It specifies CASSLWRETEAFF.

This clonotype was seen just once. This chain joins TRBV2 and TRBJ1-1; D is unresolved. Trimming shortened V by 3 bases and J by 10 bases, and 12 bases separated the two germline ends. The CDR3 covers 12 residues. The germline V gene encodes CDR1 SNHLY and CDR2 FYNNEI. The CDR3 sequence: CASSETKRGAFF. DNA of the CDR3: TGTGCCAGCAGTGAGACAAAGAGAGGAGCTTTCTTT.

The V and J genes are TRBV6-6 and TRBJ1-1; 7 nucleotides line up with TRBD1. Germline V lookup: CDR1 MNHNY, CDR2 SVGAGI (reference sequence). This CDR3 comprises 15 residues. Unmatched junction bases numbered 5, after V lost 0 bases and J lost 4 bases. The CDR3 sequence is CASSYSEGAGTEAFF. The CDR3 region has the DNA TGTGCCAGCAGTTACTCGGAGGGGGCAGGCACTGAAGCTTTCTTT.

This clonotype was detected a few times. This chain links TRBV5-6 with TRBJ2-7; 8 bases align to TRBD2. The CDR3 covers 16 residues. Looked up from germline, CDR1 is SGHDT and CDR2 is YYEEEE. The ends lost 3 bases at V and 3 bases at J; junction bases unmatched: 11. The CDR3 DNA sequence: TGTGCCAGCAGCTACCCTCCGGGGGGGGGCTTCTACGAGCAGTACTTC. Its translation is CASSYPPGGGFYEQYF. The variable domain in full, with the rest retrieved from reference TRBV5-6 and TRBJ2-7, is DAGVTQSPTHLIKTRGQQVTLRCSPKSGHDTVSWYQQALGQGPQFIFQYYEEEERQRGNFPDRFSGHQFPNYSSELNVNALLLGDSALYLCASSYPPGGGFYEQYFGPGTRLTVT.

The V gene is TRBV19, the J gene TRBJ1-2, with D hard to call. The CDR3 is made up of 14 amino acids. With 6 bases removed from V and 3 bases from J, the gap between germline ends came to 14 bases. The germline CDR1 and CDR2 sequences are LNHDA and SQIVND (reference sequence). This CDR3 is CASRDREHHYGYTF. The CDR3 DNA follows: TGTGCCAGTAGGGACCGAGAGCACCACTATGGCTACACCTTC. The entire variable domain, with the rest obtained from reference TRBV19 and TRBJ1-2, is as follows: DGGITQSPKYLFRKEGQNVTLSCEQNLNHDAMYWYRQDPGQGLRLIYYSQIVNDFQKGDIAEGYSVSREKKESFPLTVTSAQKNPTAFYLCASRDREHHYGYTFGSGTRLTVV.

This sequence joins TRBV6-2 or TRBV6-3 and TRBJ2-2; unclear D gene. V was clipped by 5 bases and J by 4 bases, with 8 bases between them. CDR1 is MNHEY and CDR2 is SVGEGT in the germline V gene. This CDR3 contains 13 residues. The CDR3 DNA sequence: TGTGCCAGCAGTGAATGTGGCACCGGGGAGCTGTTTTTT. Protein: CASSECGTGELFF.

About this clonotype itself: One junction end disagrees with the germline gene, perhaps due to a read error. V usage is TRBV6-6 and J usage is TRBJ1-2; no clear D. The V gene's germline CDR1 is MNHNY and CDR2 SVGAGI (reference sequence). The CDR3 covers 11 residues. CDR3 residues: CASIKGSGCTF. The DNA for the CDR3 is TGTGCCAGCATTAAAGGGAGTGGCTGCACCTTC.

This clonotype was detected only a few times. For the CDR3, the DNA is TGTGCCAGCAGCTCCCCTATAAGGGAAGGGGTTAGAAGCACAGATACGCAGTATTTT. It encodes CASSSPIREGVRSTDTQYF. The chain combines TRBV7-9 with TRBJ2-3; weak D call: TRBD1 (5 bases). This CDR3 contains 19 residues. Germline assignment: CDR1 SEHNR and CDR2 FQNEAQ (reference sequence). Trimming took 4 bases from V and 0 from J, leaving 23 bases between them.

At least ten counts were recorded for this clonotype. The chain employs TRBV7-2 and TRBJ1-1; 10 bases are shared with TRBD1. Germline values: CDR1 SGHTA, CDR2 FQGNSA. After removal of 5 bases from V and 4 bases from J, the junction contained 7 bases not matched to a gene. The CDR3 has 15 amino acids. CDR3 nucleotides: TGTGCCAGCAGCCCGGGGACAGGGGAGGTCACTGAAGCTTTCTTT. Translating gives CASSPGTGEVTEAFF.

There are a few counts of this clonotype. V usage is TRBV27 and J usage is TRBJ1-1, with 9 bases fitting TRBD1. V dropped 10 bases and J dropped 1; count of bases not matched to a gene: 19. The CDR3 totals 18 residues. The germline gives CDR1 MNHEY, CDR2 SMNVEV (reference sequence). Here the CDR3 reads CATSLSNRQGEANTEAFF. In nucleotides, the CDR3 is TGTGCCACTTCCTTATCTAACCGACAGGGGGAGGCGAACACTGAAGCTTTCTTT.

The rearrangement joins TRBV27 to TRBJ1-1; 9 bases line up with TRBD1. Germline values: CDR1 MNHEY, CDR2 SMNVEV (reference sequence). Trimming removed 5 bases from V and 4 bases from J; junction bases left unmatched: 11. This CDR3 spans 16 amino acids. In DNA form, the CDR3 reads TGTGCCAGCAGTGAACAGGGGGCGAGCCTTTCCACTGAAGCTTTCTTT. As protein: CASSEQGASLSTEAFF.

This clonotype was picked up many times. V gene TRBV7-2 combines with J gene TRBJ2-1; D remains unclear. Per the germline V gene, CDR1 is SGHTA and CDR2 is FQGNSA. This CDR3 is built from 13 residues. V was shortened by 2 bases and J by 13 bases, with 15 bases between the two germline ends. The CDR3 region is CASSLSTTPRQFF. The CDR3 DNA follows: TGTGCCAGCAGCTTATCGACCACCCCGAGACAGTTCTTC.

This clonotype was detected many times. This chain joins TRBV6-5 and TRBJ1-2; 7 nucleotides align to TRBD1. Germline CDR1 is MNHEY and CDR2 is SVGAGI. V was pared by 5 bases and J by 0 bases, with 9 bases of the junction left unmatched. The CDR3 extends over 16 amino acids. The CDR3 DNA reads as TGTGCCAGCAGTCCGCTACCGGGACAGCCTAACTATGGCTACACCTTC. Translated, it gives CASSPLPGQPNYGYTF.

The chain recombines TRBV7-6 with TRBJ2-2; D assignment may be TRBD1 or TRBD2 (5 bases each). Germline-derived CDR1 and CDR2 are SGHVS and FNYEAQ. The CDR3 has 14 residues. V lost 5 bases and J 6 bases, leaving 13 bases between the germline ends. The CDR3 sequence: CASSHSGGSGELFF. The CDR3 DNA follows: TGTGCCAGCAGCCACAGTGGGGGATCCGGGGAGCTGTTTTTT.

Regarding this clonotype: With a much larger clone just one base away, this may be a read error. The chain links TRBV13 to TRBJ1-2; 11 positions agree with TRBD1. With V trimmed by 4 bases and J by 4 bases, 2 bases remained unmatched. Germline assignment: CDR1 PRHDT and CDR2 FYEKMQ (reference sequence). This CDR3 contains 14 residues. Here the CDR3 DNA reads TGTGCCAGCAGCTACGGACAGGGGGCCTATGGCTACACCTTC. Translated: CASSYGQGAYGYTF. The entire variable domain, with the rest obtained from reference TRBV13 and TRBJ1-2, is as follows: AAGVIQSPRHLIKEKRETATLKCYPIPRHDTVYWYQQGPGQDPQFLISFYEKMQSDKGSIPDRFSAQQFSDYHSELNMSSLELGDSALYFCASSYGQGAYGYTFGSGTRLTVV.

This clonotype was counted a few times. This chain joins TRBV7-6 and TRBJ1-4; D is ambiguous. CDR1 is SGHVS, CDR2 FNYEAQ, per germline. This CDR3 has 15 amino acids. Trimming cost V 6 bases and J 8 bases, with 19 bases left between them. Here the CDR3 reads CASSPPGGRLEKLFF. In nucleotides, the CDR3 is TGTGCCAGCAGTCCTCCGGGAGGACGGCTGGAAAAACTGTTTTTT.